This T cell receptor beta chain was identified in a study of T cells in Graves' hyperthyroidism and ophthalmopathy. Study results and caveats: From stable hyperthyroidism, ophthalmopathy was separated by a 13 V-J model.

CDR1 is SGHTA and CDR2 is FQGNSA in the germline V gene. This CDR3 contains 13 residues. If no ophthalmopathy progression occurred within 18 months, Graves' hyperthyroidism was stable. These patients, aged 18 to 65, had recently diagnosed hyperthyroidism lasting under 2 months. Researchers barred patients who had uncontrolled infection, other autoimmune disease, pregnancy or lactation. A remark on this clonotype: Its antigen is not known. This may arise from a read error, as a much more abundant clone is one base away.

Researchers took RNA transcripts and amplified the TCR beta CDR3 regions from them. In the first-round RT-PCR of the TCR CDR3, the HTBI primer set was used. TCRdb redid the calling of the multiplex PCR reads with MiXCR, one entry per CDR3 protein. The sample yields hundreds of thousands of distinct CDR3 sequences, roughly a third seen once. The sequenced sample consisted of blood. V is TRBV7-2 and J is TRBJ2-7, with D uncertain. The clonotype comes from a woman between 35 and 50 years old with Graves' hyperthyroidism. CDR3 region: CASSSPTRYEQCF. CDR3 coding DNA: TGTGCCAGCAGCTCACCGACTCGCTACGAGCAGTGCTTC.